This T cell receptor (beta chain) was recorded in a study of blood T cell repertoires in COVID-19 (TCRdb year 2020). Background on the whole study: Collaborator samples came from the United States, Italy and Spain and covered acute and convalescent phases of COVID-19. The samples were drawn from the first 160 participants of the ongoing ImmuneRACE study and from roughly 1,300 subjects provided by 6 global collaborators. The material from the prospective study consisted of cDNA or gDNA derived from T cells, B-cell-depleted T cells, or PBMCs. The repertoires were made available in a free public database intended to serve as a resource for research on the immune response to SARS-CoV-2. Where available, HLA class I and class II types were obtained from metadata supplied by the sample provider rather than from assay-based typing. The dataset comprised deeply sampled blood TCRbeta repertoires from subjects exposed to, actively infected with, or recovered from COVID-19. Sample metadata almost always included a de-identified subject ID, COVID-19 status, age in years and sex. Findings and caveats that apply to the study as a whole: How much clinical and demographic metadata was included differed by source and by participant, and the metadata was provided uncurated.

The germline V gene provides CDR1 KGHSH and CDR2 LQKENI. The CDR3 numbers 13 residues from cysteine through phenylalanine. Left in the record is the CDR3 DNA by itself, 39 bases read in frame from the first base. V loses 5 bases, J loses 2 bases, and the germline ends lie 10 bases apart. The sample holds a few counts of this clone. The target of this receptor is not known. Per-base qualities were not stored, and no clone one base away is much larger. TCRbeta CDR3 regions were amplified from genomic DNA using the immunoSEQ Assay, a bias-controlled multiplex PCR. On the study's bioinformatics: The number of nucleated cells in each sample was estimated from the amplification of reference gene primers within the assay. To quantify the absolute abundance of each unique TCRbeta CDR3 rearrangement, sequence reads were collapsed and filtered. For each sample, productive Simpson clonality was calculated as the square root of Simpson's diversity index over productive rearrangements. This is the immuneACCESS table as TCRdb keeps it, with only in-frame sequences that have V and J called. A part of the clones is gone; compared with another copy, unresolved V genes explain less than half, and the rest is unexplained. The V and J calls and clone size are taken from that table; D and trimming were inferred from the DNA. The table for this sample lists 180,000 or so clones; 76% of them were counted only once. Around 8.1% of the sample comes from the top ten.

Each collaborating institution followed its own protocols to collect whole blood in K2EDTA tubes. Collaborator samples were shipped for TCRbeta analysis as frozen whole blood, isolated PBMCs, or DNA extracted from either sample type. The sequence derives from a woman aged 45-60 years with active or convalescent COVID-19. The chain is encoded by TRBV18 joined to TRBJ2-7; TRBD2 is a weak D gene call, 6 bases matching. Input material: peripheral blood. The CDR3 reads as follows: CASSSRGPYEQYF. The DNA is as follows: TGTGCCAGCTCATCGCGGGGCCCCTACGAGCAGTACTTC. This CDR3, with the reference TRBV18 and TRBJ2-7 proteins standing in past its ends, gives the full variable domain NAGVMQNPRHLVRRRGQEARLRCSPMKGHSHVYWYRQLPEEGLKFMVYLQKENIIDESGMPKERFSAEFPKEGPSILRIQQVVRGDSAAYFCASSSRGPYEQYFGPGTRLTVT.